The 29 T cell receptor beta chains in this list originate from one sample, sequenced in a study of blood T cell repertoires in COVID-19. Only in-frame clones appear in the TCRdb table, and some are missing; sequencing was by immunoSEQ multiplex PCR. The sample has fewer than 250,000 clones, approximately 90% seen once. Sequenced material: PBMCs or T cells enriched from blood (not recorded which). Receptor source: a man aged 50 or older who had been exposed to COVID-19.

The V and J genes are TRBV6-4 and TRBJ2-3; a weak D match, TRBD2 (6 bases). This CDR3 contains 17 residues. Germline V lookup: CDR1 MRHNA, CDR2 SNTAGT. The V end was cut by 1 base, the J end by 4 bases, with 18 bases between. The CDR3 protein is CASSDLSSGAGADTQYF. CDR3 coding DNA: TGTGCCAGCAGTGACTTATCTTCGGGAGCGGGCGCAGATACGCAGTATTTT.

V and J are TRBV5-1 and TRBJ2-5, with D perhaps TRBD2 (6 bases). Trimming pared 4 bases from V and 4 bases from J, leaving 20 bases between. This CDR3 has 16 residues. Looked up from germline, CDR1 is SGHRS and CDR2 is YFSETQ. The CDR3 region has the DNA TGCGCCAGCAGCCAAAATACCGGGCGGGGTGGAGAGACCCAGTACTTC. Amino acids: CASSQNTGRGGETQYF.

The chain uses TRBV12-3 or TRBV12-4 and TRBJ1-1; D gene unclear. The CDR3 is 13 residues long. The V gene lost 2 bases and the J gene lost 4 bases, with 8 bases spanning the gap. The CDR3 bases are TGTGCCAGCAGTTTATTTGAGGGCACTGAAGCTTTCTTT. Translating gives CASSLFEGTEAFF.

CDR3 DNA sequence: TGTGCCAGCAGCCCCCCGGGGTCGGGTCAGCCCCAGCATTTT. Its translation: CASSPPGSGQPQHF. The chain combines TRBV28 with TRBJ1-5, with no clear D. CDR1 is MDHEN, CDR2 SYDVKM, per germline. The CDR3 has 14 residues. V was clipped by 6 bases and J by 6 bases, with 15 bases between them. The full variable domain, completed using reference TRBV28 and TRBJ1-5, is DVKVTQSSRYLVKRTGEKVFLECVQDMDHENMFWYRQDPGLGLRLIYFSYDVKMKEKGDIPEGYSVSREKKERFSLILESASTNQTSMYLCASSPPGSGQPQHFGDGTRLSIL.

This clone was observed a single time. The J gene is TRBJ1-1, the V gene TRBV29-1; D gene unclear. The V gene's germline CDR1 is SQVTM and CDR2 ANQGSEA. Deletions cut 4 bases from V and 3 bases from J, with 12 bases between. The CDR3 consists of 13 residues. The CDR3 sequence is CSVGRQVDTEAFF. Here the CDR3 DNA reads TGCAGCGTTGGGAGGCAGGTAGACACTGAAGCTTTCTTT.

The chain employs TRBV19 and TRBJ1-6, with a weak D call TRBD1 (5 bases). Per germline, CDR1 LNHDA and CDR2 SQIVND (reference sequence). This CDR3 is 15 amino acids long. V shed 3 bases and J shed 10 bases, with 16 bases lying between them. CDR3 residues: CASSIRWQGRSPLHF. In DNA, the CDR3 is TGTGCCAGTAGTATCAGATGGCAGGGCAGATCACCCCTCCACTTT.

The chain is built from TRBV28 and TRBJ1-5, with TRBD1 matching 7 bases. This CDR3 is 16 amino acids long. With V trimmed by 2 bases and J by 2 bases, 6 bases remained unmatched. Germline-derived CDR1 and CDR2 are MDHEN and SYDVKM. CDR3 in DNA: TGTGCCAGCAGTTTACGGACAGGTCGGGGCAATCAGCCCCAGCATTTT. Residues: CASSLRTGRGNQPQHF.

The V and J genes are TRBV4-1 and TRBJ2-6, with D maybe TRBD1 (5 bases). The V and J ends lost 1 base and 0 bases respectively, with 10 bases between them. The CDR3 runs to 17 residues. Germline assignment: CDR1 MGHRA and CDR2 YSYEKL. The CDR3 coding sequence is TGCGCCAGCAGCCAAGGGGGCAGTAACTCTGGGGCCAACGTCCTGACTTTC. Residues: CASSQGGSNSGANVLTF.

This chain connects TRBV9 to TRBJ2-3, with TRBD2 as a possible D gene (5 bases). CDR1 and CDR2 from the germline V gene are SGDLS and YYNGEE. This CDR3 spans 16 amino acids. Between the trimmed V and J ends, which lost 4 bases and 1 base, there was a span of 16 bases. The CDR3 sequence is CASSLWGSSGTDTQYF. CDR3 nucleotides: TGTGCCAGCAGCTTGTGGGGTAGTAGCGGCACAGATACGCAGTATTTT.

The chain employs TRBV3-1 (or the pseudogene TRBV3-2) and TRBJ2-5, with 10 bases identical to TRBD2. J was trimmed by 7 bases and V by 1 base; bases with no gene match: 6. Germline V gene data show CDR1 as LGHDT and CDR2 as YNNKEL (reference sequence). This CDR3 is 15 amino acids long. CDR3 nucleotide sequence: TGTGCCAGCAGCCAAGGCAGCGGGAGGGAGGGGACCCAGTACTTC. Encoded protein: CASSQGSGREGTQYF.

CDR3 region: CASSFDSLTGTGELFF. The CDR3 coding sequence is TGCGCCAGCAGCTTCGACTCCCTCACGGGCACCGGGGAGCTGTTTTTT. The chain links TRBV5-1 to TRBJ2-2; no reliable D call. Between the trimmed V and J ends, which lost 2 bases and 4 bases, there was a span of 15 bases. This CDR3 is 16 amino acids long. Germline CDR1 and CDR2: SGHRS and YFSETQ.

This CDR3 is CASSQKSGGNIQYF. CDR3 nucleotides: TGTGCCAGCAGCCAAAAAAGTGGGGGGAACATTCAGTACTTC. The chain links TRBV3-1 (or the pseudogene TRBV3-2) to TRBJ2-4; possible D gene TRBD2, 6 bases. The CDR3 length is 14 residues. Between the trimmed V and J ends, which lost 2 bases and 7 bases, there was a span of 12 bases. Germline CDR1 LGHDT, CDR2 YNNKEL (reference sequence).

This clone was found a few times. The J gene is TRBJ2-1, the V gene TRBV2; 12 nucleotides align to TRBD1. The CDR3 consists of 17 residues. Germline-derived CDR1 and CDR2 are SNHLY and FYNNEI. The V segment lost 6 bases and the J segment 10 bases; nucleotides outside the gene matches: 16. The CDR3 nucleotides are TGTGCCAGCAGGCTTATCGGGGGACAGGGGGCTGGAGTCGAGCAGTTCTTC. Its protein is CASRLIGGQGAGVEQFF. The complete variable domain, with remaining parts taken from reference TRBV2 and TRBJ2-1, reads EPEVTQTPSHQVTQMGQEVILRCVPISNHLYFYWYRQILGQKVEFLVSFYNNEISEKSEIFDDQFSVERPDGSNFTLKIRSTKLEDSAMYFCASRLIGGQGAGVEQFFGPGTRLTVL.

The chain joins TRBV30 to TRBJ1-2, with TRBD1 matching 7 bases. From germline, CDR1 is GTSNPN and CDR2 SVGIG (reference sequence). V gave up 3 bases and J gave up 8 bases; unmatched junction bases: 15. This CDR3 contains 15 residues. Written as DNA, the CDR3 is TGTGCCTGGAGGGTCCCTGACAGGGTGTGGAAAGGCTACACCTTC. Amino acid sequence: CAWRVPDRVWKGYTF.

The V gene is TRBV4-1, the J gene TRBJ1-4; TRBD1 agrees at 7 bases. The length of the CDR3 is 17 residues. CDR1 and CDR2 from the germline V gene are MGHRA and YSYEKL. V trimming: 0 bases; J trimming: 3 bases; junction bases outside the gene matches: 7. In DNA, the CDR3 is TGCGCCAGCAGCCAAGATGGGGCAGGGGGGCCTAATGAAAAACTGTTTTTT. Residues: CASSQDGAGGPNEKLFF.

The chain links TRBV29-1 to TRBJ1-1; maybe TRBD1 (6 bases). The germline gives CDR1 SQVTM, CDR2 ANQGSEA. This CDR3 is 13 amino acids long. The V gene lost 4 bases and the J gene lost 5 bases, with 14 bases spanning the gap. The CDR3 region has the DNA TGCAGCGTTGCACAGGGTTCAAATACTGAAGCTTTCTTT. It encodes CSVAQGSNTEAFF.

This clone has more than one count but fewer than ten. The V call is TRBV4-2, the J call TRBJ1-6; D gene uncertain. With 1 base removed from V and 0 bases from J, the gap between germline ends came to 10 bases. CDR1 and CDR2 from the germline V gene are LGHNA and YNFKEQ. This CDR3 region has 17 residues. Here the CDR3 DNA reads TGTGCCAGCAGCCAAGCTGGTGGCGGCTCCTATAATTCACCCCTCCACTTT. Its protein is CASSQAGGGSYNSPLHF.

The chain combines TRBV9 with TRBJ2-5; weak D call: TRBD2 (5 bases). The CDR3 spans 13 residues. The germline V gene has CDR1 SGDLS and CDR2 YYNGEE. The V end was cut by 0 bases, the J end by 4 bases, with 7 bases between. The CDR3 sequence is CASSVDRGETQYF. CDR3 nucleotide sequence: TGTGCCAGCAGCGTAGATCGGGGAGAGACCCAGTACTTC.

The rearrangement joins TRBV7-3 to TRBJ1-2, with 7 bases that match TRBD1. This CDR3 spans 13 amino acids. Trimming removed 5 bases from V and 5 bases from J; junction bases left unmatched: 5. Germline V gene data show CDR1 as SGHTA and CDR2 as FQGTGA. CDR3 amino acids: CASSPTGSYGYTF. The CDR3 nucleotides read TGTGCCAGCAGCCCGACAGGGTCTTATGGCTACACCTTC.

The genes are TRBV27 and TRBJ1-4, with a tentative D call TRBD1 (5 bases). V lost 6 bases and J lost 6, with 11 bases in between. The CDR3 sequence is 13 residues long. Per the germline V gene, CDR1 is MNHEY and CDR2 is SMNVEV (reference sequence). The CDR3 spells CASSRVIDEKLFF. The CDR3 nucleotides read TGTGCCAGCAGCAGGGTGATTGATGAAAAACTGTTTTTT.

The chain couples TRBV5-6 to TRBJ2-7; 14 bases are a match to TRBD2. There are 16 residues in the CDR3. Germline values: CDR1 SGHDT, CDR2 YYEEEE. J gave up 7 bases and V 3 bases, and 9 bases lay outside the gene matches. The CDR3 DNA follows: TGTGCCAGCAGCTCCGGGACTAGCGGGAGAGGGGGGGAGCAGTACGTC. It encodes CASSSGTSGRGGEQYV.

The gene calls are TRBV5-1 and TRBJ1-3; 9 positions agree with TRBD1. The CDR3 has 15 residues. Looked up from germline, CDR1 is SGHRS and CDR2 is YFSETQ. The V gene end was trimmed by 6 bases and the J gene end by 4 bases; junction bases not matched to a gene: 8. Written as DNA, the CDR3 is TGCGCCAGCACCTGGACAGGGGACGCCGGAAACACCATATATTTT. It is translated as CASTWTGDAGNTIYF.

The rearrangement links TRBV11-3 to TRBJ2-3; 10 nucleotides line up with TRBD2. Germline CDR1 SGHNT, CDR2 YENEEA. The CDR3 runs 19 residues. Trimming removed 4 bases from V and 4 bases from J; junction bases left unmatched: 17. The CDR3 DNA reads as TGTGCCAGCAGCTCCAGCCCCACAACTAGCGGGATGTTCCCAGATACGCAGTATTTT. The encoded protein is CASSSSPTTSGMFPDTQYF.

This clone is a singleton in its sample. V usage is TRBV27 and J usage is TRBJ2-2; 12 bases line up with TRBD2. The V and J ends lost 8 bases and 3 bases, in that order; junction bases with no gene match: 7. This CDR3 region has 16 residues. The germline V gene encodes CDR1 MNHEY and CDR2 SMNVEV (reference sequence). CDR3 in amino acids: CASFKGLAGYTGELFF. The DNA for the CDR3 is TGTGCCAGCTTTAAGGGACTAGCGGGTTACACCGGGGAGCTGTTTTTT.

The CDR3 DNA follows: TGTGCCAGCAGTTACGGGACTAGCGGGAGGACGAACACCGGGGAGCTGTTTTTT. Amino acid sequence: CASSYGTSGRTNTGELFF. V usage is TRBV5-4 and J usage is TRBJ2-2, with 15 bases identical to TRBD2. Germline loops: CDR1 SGHNT, CDR2 YYREEE (reference sequence). This CDR3 is 18 amino acids long. The junction had 5 bases not matched to a gene; V was cut back by 5 bases and J by 0 bases. The variable domain in full, completed from reference TRBV5-4 and TRBJ2-2, reads ETGVTQSPTHLIKTRGQQVTLRCSSQSGHNTVSWYQQALGQGPQFIFQYYREEENGRGNFPPRFSGLQFPNYSSELNVNALELDDSALYLCASSYGTSGRTNTGELFFGEGSRLTVL.

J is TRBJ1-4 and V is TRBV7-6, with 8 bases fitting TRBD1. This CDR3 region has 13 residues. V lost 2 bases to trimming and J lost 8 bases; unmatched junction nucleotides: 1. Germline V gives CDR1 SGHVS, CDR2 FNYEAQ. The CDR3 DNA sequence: TGTGCCAGCAGCTTACAGGGGGCGGAAAAACTGTTTTTT. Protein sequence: CASSLQGAEKLFF.

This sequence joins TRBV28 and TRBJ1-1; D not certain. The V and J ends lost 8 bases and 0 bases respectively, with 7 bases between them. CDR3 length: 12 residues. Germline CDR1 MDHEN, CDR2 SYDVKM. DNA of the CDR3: TGTGCCAGCGAACAGCTGAACACTGAAGCTTTCTTT. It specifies CASEQLNTEAFF. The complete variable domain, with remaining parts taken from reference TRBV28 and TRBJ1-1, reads DVKVTQSSRYLVKRTGEKVFLECVQDMDHENMFWYRQDPGLGLRLIYFSYDVKMKEKGDIPEGYSVSREKKERFSLILESASTNQTSMYLCASEQLNTEAFFGQGTRLTVV.

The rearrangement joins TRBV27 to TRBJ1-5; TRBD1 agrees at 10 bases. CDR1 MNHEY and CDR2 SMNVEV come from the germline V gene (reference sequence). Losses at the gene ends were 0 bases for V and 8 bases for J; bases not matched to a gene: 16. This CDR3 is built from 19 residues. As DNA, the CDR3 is TGTGCCAGCAGTTTATCCGCTTGGAGGACAGGGGGGATTGCGAAGCCCCAGCATTTT. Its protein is CASSLSAWRTGGIAKPQHF.

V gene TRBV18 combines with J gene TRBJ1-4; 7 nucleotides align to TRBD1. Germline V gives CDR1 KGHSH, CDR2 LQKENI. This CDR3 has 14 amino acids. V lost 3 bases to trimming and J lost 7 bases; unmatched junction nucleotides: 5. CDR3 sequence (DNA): TGTGCCAGCTCACCGACAGGGAGTCGTGAAAAACTGTTTTTT. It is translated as CASSPTGSREKLFF. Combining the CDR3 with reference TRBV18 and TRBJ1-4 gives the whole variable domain NAGVMQNPRHLVRRRGQEARLRCSPMKGHSHVYWYRQLPEEGLKFMVYLQKENIIDESGMPKERFSAEFPKEGPSILRIQQVVRGDSAAYFCASSPTGSREKLFFGSGTQLSVL.